These 15 T cell receptor beta chains were sequenced from one sample in a study of cytomegalovirus exposure and HLA in healthy donors. The table came from immunoSEQ multiplex PCR; TCRdb's copy has only in-frame clones and leaves some out. This table has some 76,000 clones, 94% appearing once. The specimen was PBMCs. All receptors come from a woman younger than 35 in good health and CMV-seronegative.

This chain connects TRBV6-6 to TRBJ2-3; the match to TRBD2 covers 8 bases. Germline V gene lookup returns CDR1 MNHNY and CDR2 SVGAGI (reference sequence). V lost 6 bases and J lost 5; bases outside the gene matches: 4. This CDR3 is built from 13 residues. CDR3 in amino acids: CASRRGGRDTQYF. DNA for the CDR3: TGTGCCAGCAGACGGGGGGGCCGAGATACGCAGTATTTT.

The rearrangement joins TRBV7-8 to TRBJ1-2; tentatively, D is TRBD1 (5 bases). V was pared by 4 bases and J by 4 bases, with 7 bases between. CDR3 length: 12 residues. The germline V gene encodes CDR1 SGHVS and CDR2 FQNEAQ. DNA of the CDR3: TGTGCCAGCAGCTCGGGACTCTATGGCTACACCTTC. Translation gives CASSSGLYGYTF. Combining the CDR3 with reference TRBV7-8 and TRBJ1-2 gives the whole variable domain GAGVSQSPRYKVAKRGQDVALRCDPISGHVSLFWYQQALGQGPEFLTYFQNEAQLDKSGLPSDRFFAERPEGSVSTLKIQRTQQEDSAVYLCASSSGLYGYTFGSGTRLTVV.

The chain uses TRBV6-5 and TRBJ2-7; tentative D call: TRBD1 (6 bases). This CDR3 has 16 amino acids. Between the trimmed V and J ends, which lost 0 bases and 2 bases, there was a span of 14 bases. CDR1 is MNHEY and CDR2 is SVGAGI in the germline V gene. The CDR3 nucleotides read TGTGCCAGCAGTTACTCCATGGACAGCTATCCCTACGAGCAGTACTTC. Protein product: CASSYSMDSYPYEQYF.

The chain links TRBV2 to TRBJ2-2; tentatively, D is TRBD1 (5 bases). Per the germline V gene, CDR1 is SNHLY and CDR2 is FYNNEI. The CDR3 has 14 residues. V dropped 6 bases and J dropped 4 bases, with 12 bases sitting between them. This CDR3 is CASRPATGTGELFF. The DNA for the CDR3 is TGTGCCAGCAGACCTGCAACAGGCACCGGGGAGCTGTTTTTT.

The V call is TRBV5-6, the J call TRBJ2-2, with a tentative D call TRBD2 (5 bases). With 1 base removed from V and 2 bases from J, the gap between germline ends came to 9 bases. The CDR3 extends over 15 amino acids. Germline V gene lookup returns CDR1 SGHDT and CDR2 YYEEEE. This chain's CDR3 is CASSLIGVNTGELFF. CDR3 DNA: TGTGCCAGCAGCTTGATCGGGGTTAACACCGGGGAGCTGTTTTTT.

This chain joins TRBV27 and TRBJ1-2; D is unclear. Per germline, CDR1 MNHEY and CDR2 SMNVEV (reference sequence). The CDR3 sequence is 16 residues long. Trimming removed 6 bases at V and 1 base at J, with 18 bases between. The CDR3 is CASRGDLTWSNYGYTF. CDR3 sequence (DNA): TGTGCCAGCAGGGGAGATCTCACTTGGAGTAACTATGGCTACACCTTC.

In regard to this clone: The junction differs from germline at one of its ends, possibly a read error. The rearrangement uses TRBV6-1 and TRBJ1-5, with 9 bases matching TRBD1. CDR3 length equals 15 residues. Germline CDR1 is MNHNS and CDR2 is SASEGT. CDR3 amino acids: CASSEGTGNNQPQHF. The CDR3 region has the DNA TGTGCCAGCAGCGAAGGGACAGGGAACAATCAGCCCCAGCATTTT.

The gene calls are TRBV4-2 and TRBJ1-5; 8 bases agree with TRBD1. Germline loops: CDR1 LGHNA, CDR2 YNFKEQ. V gave up 0 bases and J gave up 3 bases; unmatched junction bases: 10. This CDR3 is built from 18 residues. The CDR3 loop is CASSQDLGQGAINQPQHF. DNA for the CDR3: TGTGCCAGCAGCCAAGATTTAGGGCAGGGGGCAATCAATCAGCCCCAGCATTTT.

J is TRBJ2-1 and V is TRBV4-3, with a tentative D call TRBD2 (6 bases). Trimming cost V 4 bases and J 6 bases, with 19 bases left between them. Germline loops: CDR1 LGHNA, CDR2 YSLEER. The CDR3 loop spans 16 amino acids. DNA of the CDR3: TGCGCCAGCAGCCTAAAAGGAGGGTCCCGCGGCAATGAGCAGTTCTTC. Its translation is CASSLKGGSRGNEQFF.

This chain uses TRBV28 with TRBJ1-1; the D gene is possibly TRBD1 (6 bases). Looked up from germline, CDR1 is MDHEN and CDR2 is SYDVKM. This CDR3 has 15 residues. V lost 6 bases to trimming and J lost 8 bases, with 22 bases between them. The CDR3 sequence: CASSPLQGLTGEAFF. For the CDR3, the DNA is TGTGCCAGCAGCCCCCTACAGGGCCTCACGGGAGAAGCTTTCTTT.

The chain joins TRBV10-3 to TRBJ1-4; 8 positions agree with TRBD1. Germline CDR1 reads ENHRY; CDR2 reads SYGVKD. Trimming at V came to 10 bases and at J to 8 bases, leaving 6 bases not matched to a gene. The CDR3 totals 12 residues. CDR3 bases: TGTGCCACCAACAGGGGGGGAGAAAAACTGTTTTTT. Protein sequence: CATNRGGEKLFF.

The chain recombines TRBV5-1 with TRBJ2-2; D call uncertain. The V and J ends lost 6 bases and 5 bases respectively, with 20 bases between them. This CDR3 has 16 residues. Germline loops: CDR1 SGHRS, CDR2 YFSETQ. The CDR3 reads CASKPWSTGWTGELFF. The CDR3 DNA is TGCGCCAGCAAACCTTGGTCTACGGGTTGGACCGGGGAGCTGTTTTTT.

This sequence joins TRBV13 and TRBJ2-3; the match to TRBD2 covers 8 bases. The CDR3 extends over 18 amino acids. V lost 6 bases and J lost 6; bases outside the gene matches: 20. CDR1 and CDR2 from the germline V gene are PRHDT and FYEKMQ (reference sequence). DNA for the CDR3: TGTGCCAGCAGTTCCAGACCTATATTCCGTAGCGGGGATGATACGCAGTATTTT. Residues: CASSSRPIFRSGDDTQYF.

This chain uses TRBV27 with TRBJ1-1; 8 positions match TRBD1. This CDR3 contains 13 residues. J gave up 1 base and V 6 bases, and 1 base lay outside the gene matches. The germline V gene encodes CDR1 MNHEY and CDR2 SMNVEV (reference sequence). The CDR3 bases are TGTGCCAGCAGGGACAGGGAGAACACTGAAGCTTTCTTT. Amino acids: CASRDRENTEAFF.

As to this clone: The conserved phenylalanine or tryptophan normally closing the CDR3 is absent here, so this likely arose from a read error. The DNA is omitted, as the CDR3 cannot be located on it reliably, and the CDR3 follows TCRdb's listing. This chain joins TRBV5-8 and TRBJ2-7; the table's D gene call, TRBD2, was not cross checked with the DNA. The germline gives CDR1 SGHTS, CDR2 YDEGEE. The CDR3 length is 9 residues, termini included. The CDR3 here is CASSLEENY.